This record concerns one T cell receptor beta chain sequence. This entry comes from a study of beta chain features in type 1 diabetes. This CDR3 has 16 amino acids. Germline V gene data show CDR1 as LNHDA and CDR2 as SQIVND (reference sequence). V lost 6 bases and J lost 2; bases outside the gene matches: 13. Sequencing targeted expressed TCRB transcripts, as all isolated RNA had been reverse transcribed. Clones were sequenced by immunoSEQ multiplex PCR, and TCRdb holds only the in-frame ones, with some missing. The data hold approximately 150,000 clones, with roughly a tenth observed a single time. This chain connects TRBV19 to TRBJ2-7, with TRBD1 matching 7 bases. The sequence was obtained from a man younger than 35 in good health. Sequencing input: naive CD4+ T cells from blood. DNA of the CDR3: TGTGCCAGTAGCCTTAAGGGACAGCGACACCCCTACGAGCAGTACTTC. This gives the protein CASSLKGQRHPYEQYF.